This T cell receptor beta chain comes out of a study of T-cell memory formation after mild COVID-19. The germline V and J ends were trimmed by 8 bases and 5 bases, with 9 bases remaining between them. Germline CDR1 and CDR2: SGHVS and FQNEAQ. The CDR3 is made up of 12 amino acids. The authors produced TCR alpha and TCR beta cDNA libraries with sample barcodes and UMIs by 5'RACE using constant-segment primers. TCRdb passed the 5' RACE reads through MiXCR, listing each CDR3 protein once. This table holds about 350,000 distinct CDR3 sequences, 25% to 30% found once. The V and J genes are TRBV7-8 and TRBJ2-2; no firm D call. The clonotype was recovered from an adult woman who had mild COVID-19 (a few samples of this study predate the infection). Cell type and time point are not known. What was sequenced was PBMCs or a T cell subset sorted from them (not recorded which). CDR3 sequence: CASLENTGELFF. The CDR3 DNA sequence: TGTGCCAGCTTAGAGAATACCGGGGAGCTGTTTTTT.